This T cell receptor beta chain came from a study of CD4+ T cells in melanoma. General study points: CD8+ T cell, macrophage and B cell function reportedly correlated with neoantigen-specific CD4+ T cells. Neoantigen-specific CD4+ T cells in melanoma reportedly had diverse differentiation states.

Here immunoSEQ multiplex PCR was the method, and the copy in TCRdb shows in-frame clones only, minus some. The top ten clones hold 9.5% to 11% of a sample with roughly 10,000 clones, approximately 67% of them seen once. About this clone: The antigen is undetermined.

The TCR comes from a human donor with melanoma. The sequenced material came from cells from a culture (not recorded whether cultured in vitro).

As DNA, the CDR3 is TGTGCCAGCAGCTTAAAACCGTCGCAAGGCTACACCTTC. Amino acids: CASSLKPSQGYTF. This sequence joins TRBV11-2 and TRBJ1-2; D gene uncertain. V was shortened by 2 bases and J by 8 bases, with 12 bases between the two germline ends. This CDR3 spans 13 amino acids. The germline V gene has CDR1 SGHAT and CDR2 FQNNGV.